The 20 T cell receptor beta chains presented below share a single source sample, sequenced in a study of T cell responses to AZD1222 COVID-19 vaccine. TCRdb's table, derived via immunoSEQ multiplex PCR, lists solely in-frame clones and lacks some. The specimen's table records around 150,000 clones. The sample comprised peripheral blood. The source is an adult in good health.

J is TRBJ2-6 and V is TRBV5-4; 9 bases are a match to TRBD1. With 2 bases clipped from V and 2 bases from J, the junction kept 5 bases outside the gene matches. Looked up from germline, CDR1 is SGHNT and CDR2 is YYREEE (reference sequence). The CDR3 covers 17 residues. As DNA, the CDR3 is TGTGCCAGCAGCTTCGGGACAGGGCTTACTGGGGCCAACGTCCTGACTTTC. Residues: CASSFGTGLTGANVLTF.

V is TRBV4-2 and J is TRBJ2-1, with 9 positions matching TRBD2. Germline V gene lookup returns CDR1 LGHNA and CDR2 YNFKEQ. The CDR3 is 16 amino acids. V dropped 0 bases and J dropped 2; count of bases not matched to a gene: 2. This CDR3 reads CASSQDAGGPYNEQFF. The CDR3, as DNA: TGTGCCAGCAGCCAAGATGCGGGGGGGCCCTACAATGAGCAGTTCTTC.

The rearrangement joins TRBV27 to TRBJ2-3, with 11 bases lining up with TRBD2. From germline, CDR1 is MNHEY and CDR2 SMNVEV (reference sequence). With V trimmed by 6 bases and J by 2 bases, 4 bases remained unmatched. The CDR3 runs to 15 residues. The CDR3 here is CASRNSGGVTDTQYF. The CDR3 nucleotides read TGTGCCAGCAGGAATAGCGGGGGGGTCACAGATACGCAGTATTTT.

This rearrangement joins TRBV11-3 to TRBJ1-1; D is unresolved. Trimming took 2 bases from V and 0 from J, leaving 10 bases between them. This CDR3 is 15 amino acids long. Per the germline V gene, CDR1 is SGHNT and CDR2 is YENEEA. The chain's CDR3 is CASSLIGNMNTEAFF. The CDR3 DNA follows: TGTGCCAGCAGCTTAATCGGAAATATGAACACTGAAGCTTTCTTT.

The chain uses TRBV7-2 and TRBJ1-1; no firm D call. The germline gives CDR1 SGHTA, CDR2 FQGNSA. This CDR3 has 14 residues. With 1 base removed from V and 6 bases from J, the gap between germline ends came to 12 bases. CDR3 in amino acids: CASSLVGMYAEAFF. For the CDR3, the DNA is TGTGCCAGCAGCTTAGTAGGCATGTACGCTGAAGCTTTCTTT.

The chain is built from TRBV5-1 and TRBJ2-7; D might be TRBD1 (5 bases). The CDR3 is 15 amino acids. Trimming stripped 0 bases from V and 3 bases from J, with 13 bases between. Germline assignment: CDR1 SGHRS and CDR2 YFSETQ. The CDR3 sequence is CASSLGQWPGYEQYF. The CDR3 DNA reads TGCGCCAGCAGCTTGGGACAGTGGCCCGGCTACGAGCAGTACTTC.

The chain uses TRBV2 and TRBJ1-6, with D hard to call. Germline V lookup: CDR1 SNHLY, CDR2 FYNNEI. V was shortened by 8 bases and J by 2 bases, with 13 bases between the two germline ends. This CDR3 region has 15 residues. CDR3 region: CASFGRGTYNSPLHF. The CDR3 DNA is TGTGCCAGCTTTGGGCGCGGGACCTATAATTCACCCCTCCACTTT.

V gene TRBV15 combines with J gene TRBJ1-4; D remains unclear. V shed 3 bases and J shed 5 bases, with 10 bases lying between them. The CDR3 extends over 14 amino acids. The germline V gene has CDR1 LNHNV and CDR2 YYDKDF (reference sequence). CDR3 bases: TGTGCCACCAGCAGGGGCGGGTGGAATGAAAAACTGTTTTTT. This codes for CATSRGGWNEKLFF. Together with reference TRBV15 and TRBJ1-4, the CDR3 gives the full variable domain: DAMVIQNPRYQVTQFGKPVTLSCSQTLNHNVMYWYQQKSSQAPKLLFHYYDKDFNNEADTPDNFQSRRPNTSFCFLDIRSPGLGDTAMYLCATSRGGWNEKLFFGSGTQLSVL.

V and J are TRBV11-3 and TRBJ1-2; a weak D match, TRBD1 (5 bases). From germline, CDR1 is SGHNT and CDR2 YENEEA. Between the trimmed V and J ends, which lost 1 base and 3 bases, there was a span of 12 bases. This CDR3 is built from 15 residues. The CDR3 sequence is CASSLGGREYYGYTF. DNA for the CDR3: TGTGCCAGCAGCTTAGGGGGCAGGGAATACTATGGCTACACCTTC. Supplemented by reference TRBV11-3 and TRBJ1-2, the full variable domain reads EAGVVQSPRYKIIEKKQPVAFWCNPISGHNTLYWYLQNLGQGPELLIRYENEEAVDDSQLPKDRFSAERLKGVDSTLKIQPAELGDSAVYLCASSLGGREYYGYTFGSGTRLTVV.

This chain joins TRBV7-9 and TRBJ1-2; no firm D call. Germline V gene sequence: CDR1 SEHNR, CDR2 FQNEAQ (reference sequence). The CDR3 totals 16 residues. V was shortened by 0 bases and J by 4 bases, with 15 bases between the two germline ends. CDR3 loop: CASSLAPPTYTYGYTF. The CDR3 nucleotides are TGTGCCAGCAGCTTAGCCCCCCCGACATACACCTATGGCTACACCTTC.

The chain joins TRBV4-2 to TRBJ2-4, with 8 positions matching TRBD2. CDR1 and CDR2 from the germline V gene are LGHNA and YNFKEQ. After removal of 4 bases from V and 8 bases from J, the junction contained 4 bases not matched to a gene. This CDR3 has 13 amino acids. CDR3 DNA sequence: TGTGCCAGCAGCCCCTCGGGGGGGCACATTCAGTACTTC. The encoded protein is CASSPSGGHIQYF.

The rearrangement links TRBV5-6 to TRBJ1-5; TRBD1 matches at 7 bases. V lost 2 bases to trimming and J lost 9 bases; unmatched junction nucleotides: 8. CDR1 and CDR2 from the germline V gene are SGHDT and YYEEEE. CDR3 size: 14 residues. Here the CDR3 reads CASSLGQASAPQHF. The CDR3 DNA sequence: TGTGCCAGCAGCTTAGGACAGGCCTCGGCGCCCCAGCATTTT.

The chain links TRBV18 to TRBJ1-4; unclear D gene. CDR1 is KGHSH and CDR2 is LQKENI in the germline V gene. V lost 3 bases and J 7 bases, leaving 12 bases between the germline ends. CDR3 size: 14 residues. The DNA for the CDR3 is TGTGCCAGCTCACCTTCGGGGATTGGTGAAAAACTGTTTTTT. Its translation is CASSPSGIGEKLFF.

The chain uses TRBV19 and TRBJ2-7; D unresolved. Looked up from germline, CDR1 is LNHDA and CDR2 is SQIVND (reference sequence). The CDR3 sequence is 13 residues long. Between the trimmed V and J ends, which lost 3 bases and 3 bases, there was a span of 9 bases. CDR3 sequence (DNA): TGTGCCAGTAGTATGGGAAGGAGCTACGAGCAGTACTTC. Its protein is CASSMGRSYEQYF.

J is TRBJ1-5 and V is TRBV2, with a weak D call TRBD1 (5 bases). CDR3 length: 14 residues. The germline gives CDR1 SNHLY, CDR2 FYNNEI. V gave up 6 bases and J gave up 3 bases, with 12 bases separating them. This CDR3 reads CASRSRQYNQPQHF. The DNA for the CDR3 is TGTGCCAGCAGATCCCGACAGTACAATCAGCCCCAGCATTTT.

This chain links TRBV19 with TRBJ2-7, with 9 bases aligning to TRBD1. This CDR3 is 14 amino acids long. The trim removed 3 bases at V and 2 bases at J, leaving 2 bases unmatched. Per germline, CDR1 LNHDA and CDR2 SQIVND (reference sequence). The DNA of the CDR3 is TGTGCCAGTAGTATTGGACAGGGGACCTACGAGCAGTACTTC. Its protein product is CASSIGQGTYEQYF. The variable domain in full, with the rest retrieved from reference TRBV19 and TRBJ2-7, is DGGITQSPKYLFRKEGQNVTLSCEQNLNHDAMYWYRQDPGQGLRLIYYSQIVNDFQKGDIAEGYSVSREKKESFPLTVTSAQKNPTAFYLCASSIGQGTYEQYFGPGTRLTVT.

V and J are TRBV4-1 and TRBJ2-1; 7 nucleotides line up with TRBD2. Germline CDR1 MGHRA, CDR2 YSYEKL. V gave up 5 bases and J gave up 4 bases; unmatched junction bases: 11. The CDR3 contains 16 residues. The CDR3 DNA is TGCGCCAGCAGCGAAACTGCGGGGGTTAGTTACAATGAGCAGTTCTTC. Its translation: CASSETAGVSYNEQFF.

The chain joins TRBV7-2 to TRBJ2-3; D is unclear. The CDR3 has 12 amino acids. V lost 3 bases to trimming and J lost 6 bases, with 7 bases between them. Germline CDR1 SGHTA, CDR2 FQGNSA. The CDR3 here is CASSFQLDTQYF. The CDR3, as DNA: TGTGCCAGCAGCTTCCAGCTTGATACGCAGTATTTT.

The rearrangement uses TRBV30 and TRBJ2-5; a possible D gene is TRBD2 (7 bases). This CDR3 has 13 residues. From germline, CDR1 is GTSNPN and CDR2 SVGIG (reference sequence). Between the trimmed V and J ends, which lost 1 base and 5 bases, there was a span of 11 bases. CDR3 protein: CAWSDGGLETQYF. CDR3 in DNA: TGTGCCTGGAGTGACGGGGGGCTCGAGACCCAGTACTTC.

V and J are TRBV15 and TRBJ2-3; 9 nucleotides line up with TRBD2. V trimming: 1 base; J trimming: 0 bases; junction bases outside the gene matches: 2. Germline values: CDR1 LNHNV, CDR2 YYDKDF (reference sequence). The CDR3 spans 16 residues. CDR3 amino acids: CATSRARGGSTDTQYF. The DNA of the CDR3 is TGTGCCACCAGCAGAGCGCGGGGGGGTAGCACAGATACGCAGTATTTT.